Listed below are T cell receptor beta chains from one sample, sequenced in a study of blood T cells in healthy people across ages. TCRdb re-analysed the 5' RACE reads in MiXCR, keeping a single row per CDR3 protein. Altogether roughly 680,000 distinct CDR3 sequences are present, over 20% being singletons, with the ten largest covering more than 3%. Sequenced sample: blood. All receptors come from a man in his 70s in good health. Each CDR3 is given with its conserved first and last residue. Fields, in order: CDR3 length, clone size, D gene, J gene, V gene, CDR3 protein, CDR3 DNA. The D gene is left open where the match is weak. Size tells how often a clone was seen (once, few, many) or the class of an expanded clone, and some rows leave it out.

>12|few|TRBD1|TRBJ2-1|TRBV12-3/TRBV12-4
CASSPLGGEQFF
TGTGCCAGCAGTCCGCTAGGGGGCGAGCAGTTCTTC
>13|.|TRBD1|TRBJ2-5|TRBV6-5
CASRTTGAETQYF
TGTGCCAGCAGAACGACAGGGGCAGAGACCCAGTACTTC
>14|few|TRBD1|TRBJ1-4|TRBV4-3
CASSQLRQGQKLFF
TGCGCCAGCAGCCAACTCCGACAGGGCCAGAAACTGTTTTTT
>12|.|.|TRBJ1-2|TRBV5-1
CASTGSNYGYTF
TGCGCCAGCACCGGATCTAACTATGGCTACACCTTC
>12|.|.|TRBJ2-7|TRBV7-6
CASSLSWGEQYF
TGTGCCAGCAGCTTAAGCTGGGGCGAGCAGTACTTC
>15|.|.|TRBJ1-5|TRBV3-1
CASSQGVTGSQPQHF
TGTGCCAGCAGCCAAGGGGTGACCGGCAGTCAGCCCCAGCATTTT
>13|.|.|TRBJ1-1|TRBV29-1
CSVRQNQNTEAFF
TGCAGCGTTAGACAAAATCAGAACACTGAAGCTTTCTTT
>12|.|.|TRBJ2-1|TRBV20-1
CSARDEPNEQFF
TGCAGTGCTAGAGATGAACCCAATGAGCAGTTCTTC
>16|.|.|TRBJ2-3|TRBV4-3
CASSQDLTRSTDTQYF
TGCGCCAGCAGCCAAGATCTGACTAGGTCCACAGATACGCAGTATTTT
>14|.|.|TRBJ2-2|TRBV19
CASRTDRNTGELFF
TGTGCCAGTAGAACGGACAGGAACACCGGGGAGCTGTTTTTT
>13|.|.|TRBJ2-2|TRBV5-1
CASSAQGGGELFF
TGCGCCAGCAGCGCGCAGGGTGGCGGGGAGCTGTTTTTT
>13|few|.|TRBJ1-5|TRBV12-3/TRBV12-4
CASSFAINQPQHF
TGTGCCAGCAGTTTTGCGATCAATCAGCCCCAGCATTTT
>15|few|.|TRBJ2-1|TRBV20-1
CSARPPMSSYNEQFF
TGCAGTGCTCGCCCCCCAATGAGCTCCTACAATGAGCAGTTCTTC
>14|.|.|TRBJ1-2|TRBV5-1
CASSLMGTNYGHTF
TGCGCCAGCAGCTTGATGGGGACAAACTATGGCCACACCTTC
>12|few|.|TRBJ1-1|TRBV29-1
CSVESGGTEAFF
TGCAGCGTTGAAAGCGGGGGGACTGAAGCTTTCTTT
>17|.|.|TRBJ2-3|TRBV7-6
CASSLGQSIRRGDTQYF
TGTGCCAGCAGCCTAGGACAGTCTATCCGGAGGGGAGATACGCAGTATTTT